The 27 T cell receptor beta chains given below trace back to one sample, sequenced in a study of T cell changes during pregnancy in multiple sclerosis. The method was immunoSEQ multiplex PCR; TCRdb's version includes in-frame clones alone and lacks a portion of them. The sample has tens of thousands of clones, roughly 90% seen once; the top ten hold approximately 1%. Sequencing used peripheral blood, obtained in the first trimester of pregnancy. These receptors originate from a female donor in good health, enrolled as a control in a pregnancy study.

The chain employs TRBV7-2 and TRBJ1-2; a possible D gene is TRBD1 (6 bases). The ends were cut back, 4 bases at V and 5 bases at J, with 14 bases in the middle. Germline V gives CDR1 SGHTA, CDR2 FQGNSA. The CDR3 has 14 amino acids. This CDR3 is CASSSTGVFYGYTF. The CDR3 region has the DNA TGTGCCAGCAGCTCGACAGGTGTTTTTTATGGCTACACCTTC.

This clone was observed a single time. The rearrangement joins TRBV28 to TRBJ1-1, with D unclear. The CDR3 runs 15 residues. Between the trimmed V and J ends, which lost 5 bases and 4 bases, there was a span of 17 bases. Germline CDR1 MDHEN, CDR2 SYDVKM. DNA for the CDR3: TGTGCCAGCAGTCCTCAGACGGGAGTAGGCACTGAAGCTTTCTTT. As protein: CASSPQTGVGTEAFF. The whole variable domain, remainder taken from reference TRBV28 and TRBJ1-1, is DVKVTQSSRYLVKRTGEKVFLECVQDMDHENMFWYRQDPGLGLRLIYFSYDVKMKEKGDIPEGYSVSREKKERFSLILESASTNQTSMYLCASSPQTGVGTEAFFGQGTRLTVV.

The rearrangement joins TRBV11-2 to TRBJ1-4; the D gene is possibly TRBD1 (5 bases). The CDR3 is made up of 16 amino acids. The ends were cut back, 1 base at V and 1 base at J, with 10 bases in the middle. Germline assignment: CDR1 SGHAT and CDR2 FQNNGV. The CDR3 DNA reads as TGTGCCAGCAGCTTAGGGGGGGGGTTAACTAATGAAAAACTGTTTTTT. The encoded protein is CASSLGGGLTNEKLFF.

The V gene is TRBV5-1, the J gene TRBJ1-1, with D perhaps TRBD1 (6 bases). The V and J ends lost 0 bases and 3 bases respectively, with 12 bases between them. The CDR3 contains 15 residues. Germline CDR1 is SGHRS and CDR2 is YFSETQ. CDR3 coding DNA: TGCGCCAGCAGCTTGGTCCTAGGGGGGGACACTGAAGCTTTCTTT. This translates into CASSLVLGGDTEAFF.

The CDR3, as DNA: TGTGCCAGCAGCTGGACTAGCGGGAGCGTCGGGGAGCTGTTTTTT. Protein product: CASSWTSGSVGELFF. The chain is built from TRBV7-2 and TRBJ2-2; 13 bases are shared with TRBD2. The CDR3 contains 15 residues. Germline V gives CDR1 SGHTA, CDR2 FQGNSA. J lost 7 bases, V lost 4 bases, and 3 bases had no gene match.

The V and J genes are TRBV5-1 and TRBJ1-3; tentative D call: TRBD1 (6 bases). V gave up 0 bases and J gave up 7 bases, with 14 bases separating them. Germline V CDR1 and CDR2: SGHRS, YFSETQ. CDR3 length: 15 residues. CDR3 DNA sequence: TGCGCCAGCAGCTTGGACGCCAGGGGCGATAACACCATATATTTT. Protein product: CASSLDARGDNTIYF.

The chain couples TRBV19 to TRBJ2-7, with TRBD1 identical over 7 bases. The V segment lost 5 bases and the J segment 0 bases; nucleotides outside the gene matches: 7. The CDR3 runs 15 residues. Germline CDR1 reads LNHDA; CDR2 reads SQIVND (reference sequence). The CDR3 reads CASSEDRASSYEQYF. The DNA of the CDR3 is TGTGCCAGTAGTGAAGACAGGGCGAGCTCCTACGAGCAGTACTTC.

The chain recombines TRBV6-5 with TRBJ2-7, with 10 bases identical to TRBD1. Germline V gene data show CDR1 as MNHEY and CDR2 as SVGAGI. Unmatched junction bases numbered 2, after V lost 6 bases and J lost 3 bases. The length of the CDR3 is 13 residues. The CDR3 protein is CASRGTGVYEQYF. The DNA of the CDR3 is TGTGCCAGCAGAGGGACAGGGGTCTACGAGCAGTACTTC.

The chain joins TRBV7-2 to TRBJ2-7, with D hard to call. Germline assignment: CDR1 SGHTA and CDR2 FQGNSA. The CDR3 consists of 14 residues. Trimming removed 1 base from V and 0 bases from J, with 7 bases in between. The CDR3 region is CASSLGAGSYEQYF. CDR3 bases: TGTGCCAGCAGCTTAGGGGCCGGCTCCTACGAGCAGTACTTC.

The chain links TRBV27 to TRBJ1-2; the D gene is possibly TRBD1 (5 bases). The germline CDR1 and CDR2 sequences are MNHEY and SMNVEV (reference sequence). V shed 0 bases and J shed 8 bases, with 16 bases lying between them. The CDR3 is made up of 15 amino acids. The CDR3 nucleotides are TGTGCCAGCAGTTTATCTGGGGGGTCTCTACGAGGCTACACCTTC. Translating it yields CASSLSGGSLRGYTF.

This chain uses TRBV7-9 with TRBJ1-6, with 7 bases identical to TRBD1. Unmatched junction bases numbered 15, after V lost 2 bases and J lost 5 bases. The germline V gene has CDR1 SEHNR and CDR2 FQNEAQ (reference sequence). CDR3 length: 19 residues. The CDR3 sequence is CASSLFLAYRGQNNSPLHF. Here the CDR3 DNA reads TGTGCCAGCAGCTTATTTTTAGCCTACCGGGGACAGAATAATTCACCCCTCCACTTT.

This chain uses TRBV28 with TRBJ1-3; maybe TRBD1 (6 bases). V was clipped by 5 bases and J by 1 base, with 12 bases between them. In germline, CDR1 is MDHEN, CDR2 SYDVKM. This CDR3 is 15 amino acids long. This CDR3 reads CASSRYRASGNTIYF. CDR3 DNA sequence: TGTGCCAGCAGTAGGTACAGGGCGTCTGGAAACACCATATATTTT.

Only one count was recorded for this clone. This chain connects TRBV9 to TRBJ2-2, with TRBD2 matching 14 bases. The CDR3 covers 16 residues. Germline values: CDR1 SGDLS, CDR2 YYNGEE. The V segment lost 3 bases and the J segment 5 bases; nucleotides outside the gene matches: 3. Here the CDR3 reads CASSATSGGATGELFF. CDR3 in DNA: TGTGCCAGCAGCGCGACTAGCGGGGGGGCGACCGGGGAGCTGTTTTTT.

The V and J genes are TRBV4-1 and TRBJ2-4; TRBD2 aligns across 11 bases. Trimming removed 4 bases from V and 6 bases from J; junction bases left unmatched: 11. CDR1 and CDR2 from the germline V gene are MGHRA and YSYEKL. This CDR3 has 17 residues. CDR3 nucleotides: TGCGCCAGCAGCCTAGCCCCTAGCGGGGGGCCGGGAAACATTCAGTACTTC. It is translated as CASSLAPSGGPGNIQYF.

The CDR3 loop is CASSTRPPGQGSYEQYF. The CDR3 bases are TGTGCCAGCAGCACTCGTCCCCCGGGACAGGGATCCTACGAGCAGTACTTC. The chain has TRBV7-8 and TRBJ2-7; 9 bases line up with TRBD1. Germline trimming cut 5 bases from V and 1 base from J; bases unmatched to any gene: 12. Germline loops: CDR1 SGHVS, CDR2 FQNEAQ. The length of the CDR3 is 17 residues.

V usage is TRBV6-5 and J usage is TRBJ1-5; 7 bases map to TRBD1. The CDR3 runs to 14 residues. The V and J ends lost 6 bases and 7 bases, in that order; junction bases with no gene match: 9. CDR1 and CDR2 (germline): MNHEY, SVGAGI. The CDR3 spells CASREGQRKQPQHF. DNA of the CDR3: TGTGCCAGCAGGGAGGGACAGAGGAAACAGCCCCAGCATTTT.

V usage is TRBV28 and J usage is TRBJ1-1; the D gene is possibly TRBD1 (5 bases). Trimming removed 10 bases from V and 3 bases from J, with 15 bases in between. Germline CDR1 and CDR2: MDHEN and SYDVKM. The CDR3 extends over 13 amino acids. The CDR3, as DNA: TGTGCCACCGCCAGGGTTGCCTACACTGAAGCTTTCTTT. Residues: CATARVAYTEAFF.

The rearrangement joins TRBV7-2 to TRBJ2-2, with a tentative D call TRBD2 (6 bases). V lost 5 bases, J lost 1 base, and 17 bases lay in between. This CDR3 region has 17 residues. Germline loops: CDR1 SGHTA, CDR2 FQGNSA. CDR3 loop: CASSPGSGRGNTGELFF. CDR3 coding DNA: TGTGCCAGCAGCCCTGGGTCGGGGCGGGGGAACACCGGGGAGCTGTTTTTT.

This sequence joins TRBV28 and TRBJ1-2; D is ambiguous. CDR3 size: 12 residues. Trimming stripped 4 bases from V and 6 bases from J, with 9 bases between. CDR1 and CDR2 (germline): MDHEN, SYDVKM. The CDR3 sequence: CASSSTKDGYTF. As DNA, the CDR3 is TGTGCCAGCAGTTCCACTAAAGATGGCTACACCTTC.

The rearrangement links TRBV11-3 to TRBJ2-3; D gene ambiguous. CDR1 and CDR2 from the germline V gene are SGHNT and YENEEA. The CDR3 loop spans 15 amino acids. The V gene lost 1 base and the J gene lost 6 bases, with 14 bases spanning the gap. The CDR3 loop reads CASSLGSRLTDTQYF. Here the CDR3 DNA reads TGTGCCAGCAGCTTAGGGTCCAGGCTCACCGATACGCAGTATTTT.

The chain joins TRBV14 to TRBJ2-1; TRBD2 matches at 15 bases. J gave up 2 bases and V 2 bases, and 4 bases lay outside the gene matches. Germline CDR1 SGHDN, CDR2 FVKESK. This CDR3 is 18 amino acids long. The DNA of the CDR3 is TGTGCCAGCAGCCAACAGGGACTAGCGGGGGGAACCTACAATGAGCAGTTCTTC. Encoded protein: CASSQQGLAGGTYNEQFF.

This sequence joins TRBV15 and TRBJ1-4; 11 bases are shared with TRBD1. The CDR3 length is 17 residues. Looked up from germline, CDR1 is LNHNV and CDR2 is YYDKDF (reference sequence). Trimming cost V 0 bases and J 3 bases; bases outside gene matches: 3. In nucleotides, the CDR3 is TGTGCCACCAGCAGAGATGGGACAGGGGGAGCTAATGAAAAACTGTTTTTT. This encodes CATSRDGTGGANEKLFF.

The CDR3 is CASSLGTLAGVNEQFF. CDR3 sequence (DNA): TGCGCCAGCAGCTTGGGTACACTAGCGGGGGTAAATGAGCAGTTCTTC. The chain is built from TRBV5-1 and TRBJ2-1; 11 positions match TRBD2. Germline values: CDR1 SGHRS, CDR2 YFSETQ. J lost 7 bases, V lost 0 bases, and 6 bases had no gene match. The CDR3 covers 16 residues.

The chain combines TRBV5-6 with TRBJ1-2; 8 positions agree with TRBD1. This CDR3 is built from 16 residues. The germline CDR1 and CDR2 sequences are SGHDT and YYEEEE. V dropped 4 bases and J dropped 0; count of bases not matched to a gene: 8. CDR3 sequence reads: CASSRTGGLANYGYTF. The CDR3 region has the DNA TGTGCCAGCAGCAGAACAGGGGGTTTAGCTAACTATGGCTACACCTTC.

The chain carries TRBV5-6 and TRBJ1-1, with 8 bases identical to TRBD1. This CDR3 comprises 12 residues. The ends lost 4 bases at V and 6 bases at J; junction bases unmatched: 2. Germline-derived CDR1 and CDR2 are SGHDT and YYEEEE. The CDR3 region has the DNA TGTGCCAGCAGCCACAGGGGGGCTGAAGCTTTCTTT. Protein sequence: CASSHRGAEAFF.

The chain combines TRBV2 with TRBJ1-1; TRBD1 might be the D (5 bases). Trimming shortened V by 2 bases and J by 5 bases, and 12 bases separated the two germline ends. The CDR3 runs 14 residues. Germline CDR1 is SNHLY and CDR2 is FYNNEI. This chain's CDR3 is CASSEWDLGTEAFF. In nucleotides, the CDR3 is TGTGCCAGCAGTGAATGGGACTTAGGGACTGAAGCTTTCTTT.

The chain combines TRBV10-1 with TRBJ2-7; 9 bases map to TRBD1. Germline V CDR1 and CDR2: WNHNN, SYGVQD (reference sequence). V lost 4 bases and J lost 5; bases outside the gene matches: 6. There are 14 residues in the CDR3. CDR3 in amino acids: CASSAGTGTNEQYF. Here the CDR3 DNA reads TGCGCCAGCAGTGCCGGGACAGGGACCAACGAGCAGTACTTC.